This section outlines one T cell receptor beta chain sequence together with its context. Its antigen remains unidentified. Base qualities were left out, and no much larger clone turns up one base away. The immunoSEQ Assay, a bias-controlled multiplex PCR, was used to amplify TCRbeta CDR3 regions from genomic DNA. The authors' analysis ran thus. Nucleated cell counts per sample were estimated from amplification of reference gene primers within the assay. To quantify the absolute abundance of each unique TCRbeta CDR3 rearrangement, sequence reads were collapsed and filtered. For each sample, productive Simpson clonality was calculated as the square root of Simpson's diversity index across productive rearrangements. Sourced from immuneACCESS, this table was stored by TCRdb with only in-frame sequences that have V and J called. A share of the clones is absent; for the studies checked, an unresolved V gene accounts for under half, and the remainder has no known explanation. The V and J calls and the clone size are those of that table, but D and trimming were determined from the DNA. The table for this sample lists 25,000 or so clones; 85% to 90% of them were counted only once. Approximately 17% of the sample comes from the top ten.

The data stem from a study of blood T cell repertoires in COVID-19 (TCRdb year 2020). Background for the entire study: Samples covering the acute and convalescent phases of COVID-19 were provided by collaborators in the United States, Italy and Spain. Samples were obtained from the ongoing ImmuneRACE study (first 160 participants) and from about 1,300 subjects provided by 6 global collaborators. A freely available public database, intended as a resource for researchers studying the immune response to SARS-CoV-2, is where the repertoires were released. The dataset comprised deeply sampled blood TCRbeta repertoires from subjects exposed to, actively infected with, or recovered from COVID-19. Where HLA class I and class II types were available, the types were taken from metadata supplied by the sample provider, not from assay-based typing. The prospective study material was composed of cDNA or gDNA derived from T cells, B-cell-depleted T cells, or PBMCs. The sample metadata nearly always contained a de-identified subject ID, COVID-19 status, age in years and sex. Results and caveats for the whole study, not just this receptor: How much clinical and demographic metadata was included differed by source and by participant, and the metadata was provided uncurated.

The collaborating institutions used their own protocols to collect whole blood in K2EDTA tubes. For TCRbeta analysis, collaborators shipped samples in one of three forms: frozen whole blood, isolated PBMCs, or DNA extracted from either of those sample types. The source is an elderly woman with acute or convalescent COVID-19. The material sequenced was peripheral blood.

At the DNA level, the sequence is TGTGCCAGCTCACCGGGCGAGGGTCAGCCCCAGCATTTT. The translation is CASSPGEGQPQHF. The V and J genes are TRBV18 and TRBJ1-5, with the D segment identity uncertain. Trimming removed 3 bases from V and 6 bases from J, leaving 9 bases between the germline ends. The CDR3 measures 13 amino acids from cysteine to phenylalanine. CDR3 DNA is the only sequence kept; it has 39 bases, read in frame from the first base. From a lookup of the germline V gene, CDR1 and CDR2 are KGHSH and LQKENI.